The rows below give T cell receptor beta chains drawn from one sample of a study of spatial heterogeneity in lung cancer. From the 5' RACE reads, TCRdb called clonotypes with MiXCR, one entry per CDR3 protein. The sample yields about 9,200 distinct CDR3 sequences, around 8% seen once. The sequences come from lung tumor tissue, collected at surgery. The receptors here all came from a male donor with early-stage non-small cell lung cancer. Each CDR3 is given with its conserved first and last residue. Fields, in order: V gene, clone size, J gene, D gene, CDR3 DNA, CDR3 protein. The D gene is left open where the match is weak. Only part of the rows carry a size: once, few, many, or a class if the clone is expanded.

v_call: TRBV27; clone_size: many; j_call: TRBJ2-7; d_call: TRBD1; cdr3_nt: TGTGCCAGCCATAACAGGGGGTCCTACGAGCAGTACTTC; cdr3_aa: CASHNRGSYEQYF
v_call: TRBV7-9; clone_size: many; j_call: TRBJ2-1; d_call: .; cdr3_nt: TGTGCCAGCAGCTTAGATGTACGGGAAGATGAGCAGTTCTTC; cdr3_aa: CASSLDVREDEQFF
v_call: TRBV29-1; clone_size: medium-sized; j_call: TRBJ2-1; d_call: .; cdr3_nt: TGCAGCGTTGAAGTAGGGGGGTACAATGAGCAGTTCTTC; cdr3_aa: CSVEVGGYNEQFF
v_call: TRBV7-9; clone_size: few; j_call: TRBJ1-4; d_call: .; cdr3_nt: TGTGCCAGCAGCTTATCGGCTCTAACGGGAAAACTGTTTTTT; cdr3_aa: CASSLSALTGKLFF
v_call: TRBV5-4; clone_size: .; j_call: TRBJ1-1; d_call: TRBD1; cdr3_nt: TGTGCCAGCAGGCCCGGGACAGGGTGGACTGAAGCTTTCTTT; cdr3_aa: CASRPGTGWTEAFF
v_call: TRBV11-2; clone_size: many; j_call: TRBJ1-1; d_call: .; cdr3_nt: TGTGCCAGCAGCTTAACAGTCACTGAAGCTTTCTTT; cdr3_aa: CASSLTVTEAFF
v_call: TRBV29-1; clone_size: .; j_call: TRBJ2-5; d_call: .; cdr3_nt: TGCAGCGTTGAAGAGGGGGGCTTCGGGACCCAGTACTTC; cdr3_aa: CSVEEGGFGTQYF
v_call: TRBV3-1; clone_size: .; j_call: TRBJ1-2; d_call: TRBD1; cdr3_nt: TGTGCCAGCAGCCAGACCGGGACAGGGTCTTATGGCTACACCTTC; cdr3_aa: CASSQTGTGSYGYTF
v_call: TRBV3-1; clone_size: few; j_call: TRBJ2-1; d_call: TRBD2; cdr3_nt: TGTGCCAGCAGCCCCCCCCCGGGACTAGCGGGTTACAATGAGCAGTTCTTC; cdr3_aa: CASSPPPGLAGYNEQFF
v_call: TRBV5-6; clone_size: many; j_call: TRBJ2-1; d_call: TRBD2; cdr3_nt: TGTGCCAGCAGCTTATTAGCGGGAGCGAAGGATGAGCAGTTCTTC; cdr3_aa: CASSLLAGAKDEQFF
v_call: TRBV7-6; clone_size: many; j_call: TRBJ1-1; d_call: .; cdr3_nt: TGTGCCAGCAGCTTAGAGGGGGGGCCCTACACTGAAGCTTTCTTT; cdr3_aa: CASSLEGGPYTEAFF
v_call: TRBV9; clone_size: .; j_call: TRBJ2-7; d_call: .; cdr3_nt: TGTGCCAGCAGCGTAGCGGTTAGCGGCTACGAGCAGTACTTC; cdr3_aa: CASSVAVSGYEQYF
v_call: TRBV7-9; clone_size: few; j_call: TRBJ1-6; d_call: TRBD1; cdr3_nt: TGTGCCAGCCGGGACAGAAACGGGGATTCACCCCTCCACTTT; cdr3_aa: CASRDRNGDSPLHF
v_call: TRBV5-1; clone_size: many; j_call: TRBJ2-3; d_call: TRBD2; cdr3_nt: TGCGCCAGCAGCCCCCGGTTGACTAGCGTTACAGATACGCAGTATTTT; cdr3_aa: CASSPRLTSVTDTQYF
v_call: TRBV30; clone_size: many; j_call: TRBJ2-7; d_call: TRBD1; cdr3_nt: TGTGCCTGGAGTCCGGGACAGGGCGACGAGCAGTACTTC; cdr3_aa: CAWSPGQGDEQYF
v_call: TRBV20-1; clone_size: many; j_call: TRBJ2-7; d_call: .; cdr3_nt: TGCAGTGCTCGACGGAGATCCTACGAGCAGTACTTC; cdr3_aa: CSARRRSYEQYF
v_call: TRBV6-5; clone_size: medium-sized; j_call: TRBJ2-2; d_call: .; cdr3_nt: TGTGCCAGCTGGTCGTCCGGGGAGCTGTTTTTT; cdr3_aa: CASWSSGELFF
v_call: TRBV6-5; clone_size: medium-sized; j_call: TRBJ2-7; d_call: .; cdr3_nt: TGTGCCAGCAGTCTCGGGGGAGAGCAGTACTTC; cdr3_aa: CASSLGGEQYF
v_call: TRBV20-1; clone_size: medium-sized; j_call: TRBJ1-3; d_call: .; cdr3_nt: TGCAGTGCTGGCCCCTCTGGAAACACCATATATTTT; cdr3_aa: CSAGPSGNTIYF
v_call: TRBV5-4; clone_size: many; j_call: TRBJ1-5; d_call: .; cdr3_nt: TGTGCCAGCAGCTCGGGCGGTGAAAGCAATCAGCCCCAGCATTTT; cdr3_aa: CASSSGGESNQPQHF
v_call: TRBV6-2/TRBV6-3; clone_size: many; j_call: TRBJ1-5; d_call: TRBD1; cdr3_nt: TGTGCCAGCAGCAGACAGGGCCCTCGCAATCAGCCCCAGCATTTT; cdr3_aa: CASSRQGPRNQPQHF
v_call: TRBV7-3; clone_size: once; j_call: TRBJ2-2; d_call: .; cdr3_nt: TGTGCCAGCAGCCCGGGTGGGGCCGGGGAGCTGTTTTTT; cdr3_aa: CASSPGGAGELFF
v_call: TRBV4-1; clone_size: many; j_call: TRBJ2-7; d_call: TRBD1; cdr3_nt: TGCGCCAGCAGCATGGGACAGGCGGAATCCTACGAGCAGTACTTC; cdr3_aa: CASSMGQAESYEQYF
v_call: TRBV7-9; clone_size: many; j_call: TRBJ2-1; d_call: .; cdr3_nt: TGTGCCAGCAGCCCGAATTTGCCTGCCGAACCCCGGGGGTCCTACAATGAGCAGTTCTTC; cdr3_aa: CASSPNLPAEPRGSYNEQFF
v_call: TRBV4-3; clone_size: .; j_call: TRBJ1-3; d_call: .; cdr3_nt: TGCGCCAGCAGCCCCACCCAGGGCGCCGGAAACACCATATATTTT; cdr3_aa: CASSPTQGAGNTIYF
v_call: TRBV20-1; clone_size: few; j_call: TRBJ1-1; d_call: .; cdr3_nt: TGCAGTGCTCCTCGCCAGGGGCCGAACACTGAAGCTTTCTTT; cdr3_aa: CSAPRQGPNTEAFF
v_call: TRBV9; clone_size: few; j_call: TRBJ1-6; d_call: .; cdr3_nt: TGTGCCAGCAGTGGCAGTCACCCGCCCCTCCACTTT; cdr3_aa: CASSGSHPPLHF
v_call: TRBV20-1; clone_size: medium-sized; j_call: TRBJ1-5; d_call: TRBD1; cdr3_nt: TGCAGTGCTGTAGACAGGGCCCCGGGGCCCCAGCATTTT; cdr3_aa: CSAVDRAPGPQHF
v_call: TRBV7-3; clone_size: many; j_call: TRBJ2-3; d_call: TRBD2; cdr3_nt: TGTGCCAGCAGCGTGACGTCACACGGGGGGGGCACAGATACGCAGTATTTT; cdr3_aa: CASSVTSHGGGTDTQYF
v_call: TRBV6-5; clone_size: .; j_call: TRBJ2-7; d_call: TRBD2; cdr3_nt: TGTGCCAGCAGTCGAAGACTAGCGGCGGACTCCTACGAGCAGTACTTC; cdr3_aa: CASSRRLAADSYEQYF
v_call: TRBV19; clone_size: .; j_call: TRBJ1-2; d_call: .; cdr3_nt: TGTGCCAGTAGGAGACAGGAGAACTATGGCTACACCTTC; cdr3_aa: CASRRQENYGYTF